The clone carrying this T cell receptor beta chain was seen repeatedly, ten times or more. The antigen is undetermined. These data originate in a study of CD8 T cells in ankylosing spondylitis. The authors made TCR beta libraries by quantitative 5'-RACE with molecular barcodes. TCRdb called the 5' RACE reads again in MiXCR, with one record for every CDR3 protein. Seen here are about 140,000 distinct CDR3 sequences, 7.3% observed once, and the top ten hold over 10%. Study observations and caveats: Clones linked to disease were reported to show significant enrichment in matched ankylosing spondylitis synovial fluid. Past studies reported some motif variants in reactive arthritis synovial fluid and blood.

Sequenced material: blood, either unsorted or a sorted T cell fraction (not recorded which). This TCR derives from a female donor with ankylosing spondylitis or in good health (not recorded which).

The CDR3 DNA is TGCGCCAGCAGCTTTCAGCGGTTATCCACCGGGGAGCTGTTTTTT. This sequence encodes CASSFQRLSTGELFF. The gene calls are TRBV5-1 and TRBJ2-2, with D possibly being TRBD2 (5 bases). Trimming shortened V by 2 bases and J by 4 bases, and 12 bases separated the two germline ends. CDR3 length: 15 amino acids. Looked up from germline, CDR1 is SGHRS and CDR2 is YFSETQ.